One TCR beta chain is described in this entry. Its antigen target is currently unknown. No base quality values were provided; no much bigger clone lies one nucleotide off. This sample is part of a study of blood T cell repertoires in COVID-19 (dated by TCRdb to 2019 to 2021). The study in broad terms: Collaborator samples came from the United States, Italy and Spain and covered acute and convalescent phases of COVID-19. The material from the prospective study consisted of cDNA or gDNA derived from T cells, B-cell-depleted T cells, or PBMCs. Deeply sampled blood TCRbeta repertoires from subjects exposed to, actively infected with, or recovered from COVID-19 were included in the dataset. A freely available public database, intended as a resource for researchers studying the immune response to SARS-CoV-2, is where the repertoires were released. Samples came from the ongoing ImmuneRACE study (first 160 participants) plus 1,254 subjects from 6 global collaborators. A de-identified subject ID, COVID-19 status, age in years and sex were almost always included in the sample metadata. Where HLA class I and class II types were available, the types were taken from metadata supplied by the sample provider, not from assay-based typing.

TCRbeta CDR3 regions were amplified from genomic DNA using the immunoSEQ Assay, a bias-controlled multiplex PCR. In the paper's pipeline: Within the assay, amplification of reference gene primers was used to estimate how many nucleated cells each sample contained. To quantify the absolute abundance of each unique TCRbeta CDR3 rearrangement, sequence reads were collapsed and filtered. For each sample, productive Simpson clonality was calculated as the square root of Simpson's diversity index over productive rearrangements. In its TCRdb copy, this immuneACCESS table keeps in-frame sequences only and misses some clones. Where compared with another copy, unresolved V genes explain less than half of these, and the others have no known cause. The DNA gave D and trimming, while V, J and clone size come from that table. Here the sample has around 110,000 clones; about three quarters occur a single time. The top ten constitute more than 5% of the sample.

What the authors observed across the whole study: Clinical and demographic metadata were provided uncurated, with the amount varying by source and participant.

In Seattle, one collaborating source enrolled patients while the infection was active and tracked those patients longitudinally over the course of disease. Each collaborating institution followed its own protocols to collect whole blood in K2EDTA tubes. For TCRbeta analysis, collaborators shipped samples in one of three forms: frozen whole blood, isolated PBMCs, or DNA extracted from either of those sample types. The specimen was peripheral blood. The sequence derives from an older man with COVID-19, enrolled during active disease.

The CDR3 protein is CASSYLSGRVSYEQYF. The DNA sequence is as follows: TGTGCCAGCAGTTACCTAAGCGGGAGGGTATCCTACGAGCAGTACTTC. The chain links TRBV6-2 or TRBV6-3 with TRBJ2-7, with 10 bases in between that match TRBD2. The CDR3 has 16 amino acids, counting the end cysteine and phenylalanine. Left in the record is the CDR3 DNA by itself, 48 bases read in frame from the first base. Relative to germline, V is missing 2 bases and J is missing 1 base, with 5 bases of the junction outside any gene match. Via the germline V gene, CDR1 is MNHEY and CDR2 SVGEGT.